These T cell receptor beta chains were read from a single sample in a study of human T cells and chemical hapten exposure. MiXCR, run by TCRdb on the RACE reads, gives a single entry per CDR3 protein. There are 70,000 to 95,000 distinct CDR3 sequences in the sample; approximately 8.1% occur only once, and 1.5% to 2% lies in the top ten. The sample taken for sequencing was whole blood. The receptor source for this set is a female donor in good health. Some clones in this sample may be carry-over from other donors' samples. Both conserved end residues are trimmed from each CDR3.

v_call	j_call	cdr3_aa
TRBV18	TRBJ2-3	ASSPKLPSDTQY
TRBV19	TRBJ1-6	ASSIGQGVDSPLH
TRBV28	TRBJ1-4	ASRGLTGKHEKLF
TRBV2	TRBJ2-3	ASHTGTGGTDTQY
TRBV2	TRBJ2-2	ASRYTGELF
TRBV29-1	TRBJ1-1	SAGAQKNTEAF
TRBV9	TRBJ1-5	ASSRGTVSNQPQH
TRBV7-2	TRBJ2-3	ASSREDPSTDTQY
TRBV28	TRBJ2-4	ASTTLAKNIQY
TRBV5-1	TRBJ1-2	ASSLDGHGYT
TRBV12-3/TRBV12-4	TRBJ2-3	ASSPGGSQDTQY
TRBV7-2	TRBJ1-3	ASSLEFLRPGGLDRNTIY
TRBV5-5	TRBJ2-3	ASSLGTSGGRGDTQY
TRBV29-1	TRBJ1-1	SVVLTGRTEAF
TRBV5-1	TRBJ2-3	ASSLGDITDTQY
TRBV2	TRBJ2-5	ASRDRQETQY
TRBV10-2	TRBJ2-3	ASSGGTTGTDTQY
TRBV7-8	TRBJ1-3	ASSLAFTSGNTIY
TRBV12-3/TRBV12-4	TRBJ1-1	ASRPTRTGANTEAF
TRBV20-1	TRBJ2-1	SARRRAGILGEQF
TRBV12-3/TRBV12-4	TRBJ1-5	ASSFGGLGQPQH
TRBV28	TRBJ2-7	ASSQPRDGPYEQY
TRBV7-3	TRBJ1-5	ASSSAGGGFQPQH
TRBV6-2/TRBV6-3	TRBJ1-1	ASSFANTEAF
TRBV12-3/TRBV12-4	TRBJ1-5	ASSPKIWSSNQPQH
TRBV30	TRBJ1-2	AWSVPGGFYGYT
TRBV25-1	TRBJ2-7	ASSGGLGEQY
TRBV7-9	TRBJ2-3	ASRRLSTQY
TRBV3-1	TRBJ1-4	ASSQGPEKLF
TRBV5-5	TRBJ1-1	ASSTRGMGGNTEAF
TRBV2	TRBJ1-1	ASNWDRNTEAF
TRBV29-1	TRBJ1-1	SVALSGNTEAF
TRBV5-1	TRBJ1-1	ASSPGLTGGTEAF
TRBV5-1	TRBJ2-7	ASSLVLSGGYEQN
TRBV7-9	TRBJ1-1	VSSHVGQVLMNTEAF
TRBV12-3/TRBV12-4	TRBJ1-5	ASTADRGLNQPQH
TRBV27	TRBJ1-1	ASSLSPWSLNTEAF
TRBV10-3	TRBJ2-1	AISESGAPRYNEQF
TRBV6-6	TRBJ1-5	ASSYNLGAQDQPQH
TRBV21-1	TRBJ2-1	ASSNGGLELRGSYNEQF